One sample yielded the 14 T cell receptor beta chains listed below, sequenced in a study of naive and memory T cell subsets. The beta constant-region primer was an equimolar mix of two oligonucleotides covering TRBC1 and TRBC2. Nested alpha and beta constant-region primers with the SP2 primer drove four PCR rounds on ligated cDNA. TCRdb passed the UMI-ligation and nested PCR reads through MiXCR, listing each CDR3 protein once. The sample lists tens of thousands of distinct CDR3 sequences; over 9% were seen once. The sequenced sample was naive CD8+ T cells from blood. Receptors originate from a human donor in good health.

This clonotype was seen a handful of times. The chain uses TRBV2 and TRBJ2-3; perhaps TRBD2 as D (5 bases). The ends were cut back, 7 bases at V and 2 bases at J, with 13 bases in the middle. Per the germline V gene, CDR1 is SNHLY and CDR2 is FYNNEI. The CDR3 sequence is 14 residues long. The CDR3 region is CASTWVGVTDTQYF. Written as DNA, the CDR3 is TGTGCCAGCACCTGGGTCGGGGTCACAGATACGCAGTATTTT. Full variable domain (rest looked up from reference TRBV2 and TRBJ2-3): EPEVTQTPSHQVTQMGQEVILRCVPISNHLYFYWYRQILGQKVEFLVSFYNNEISEKSEIFDDQFSVERPDGSNFTLKIRSTKLEDSAMYFCASTWVGVTDTQYFGPGTRLTVL.

Here the CDR3 reads CASSQTGLNEKLFF. CDR3 nucleotide sequence: TGTGCCAGCAGCCAAACAGGGTTAAATGAAAAACTGTTTTTT. The chain recombines TRBV3-1 with TRBJ1-4; D is perhaps TRBD1 (6 bases). V dropped 2 bases and J dropped 5 bases, with 9 bases sitting between them. The CDR3 spans 14 residues. Germline lookup yields CDR1 LGHDT and CDR2 YNNKEL (reference sequence).

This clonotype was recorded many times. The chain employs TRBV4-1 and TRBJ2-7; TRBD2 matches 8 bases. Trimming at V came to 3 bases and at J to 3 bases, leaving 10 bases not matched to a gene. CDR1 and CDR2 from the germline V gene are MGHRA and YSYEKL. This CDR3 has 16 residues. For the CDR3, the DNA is TGCGCCAGCAGCCAGGGACTAGTCTTTGAGCTCTACGAGCAGTACTTC. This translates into CASSQGLVFELYEQYF.

CDR3 amino acids: CASSQVRAHEQFF. CDR3 in DNA: TGTGCCAGCAGCCAAGTTAGGGCGCATGAGCAGTTCTTC. The V call is TRBV14, the J call TRBJ2-1; D not certain. Germline-derived CDR1 and CDR2 are SGHDN and FVKESK. The CDR3 covers 13 residues. Between the trimmed V and J ends, which lost 1 base and 8 bases, there was a span of 9 bases.

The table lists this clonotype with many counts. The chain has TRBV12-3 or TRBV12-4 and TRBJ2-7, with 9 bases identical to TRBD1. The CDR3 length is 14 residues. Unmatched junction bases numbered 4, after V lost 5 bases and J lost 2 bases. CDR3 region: CASSPDRGTYEQYF. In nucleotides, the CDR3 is TGTGCCAGCAGTCCGGACAGGGGCACCTACGAGCAGTACTTC.

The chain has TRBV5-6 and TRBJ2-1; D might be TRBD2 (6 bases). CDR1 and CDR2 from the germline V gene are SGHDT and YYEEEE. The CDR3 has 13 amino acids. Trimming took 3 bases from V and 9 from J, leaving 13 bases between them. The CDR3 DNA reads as TGTGCCAGCAGCTGGGGCGGGGTCGGTGAGCAGTTCTTC. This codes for CASSWGGVGEQFF. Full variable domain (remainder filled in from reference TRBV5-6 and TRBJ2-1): DAGVTQSPTHLIKTRGQQVTLRCSPKSGHDTVSWYQQALGQGPQFIFQYYEEEERQRGNFPDRFSGHQFPNYSSELNVNALLLGDSALYLCASSWGGVGEQFFGPGTRLTVL.

CDR3 amino acids: CASSQDKTGLAVNYEQYF. CDR3 in DNA: TGTGCCAGCAGCCAAGACAAGACGGGACTAGCGGTGAACTACGAGCAGTACTTC. The J gene is TRBJ2-7, the V gene TRBV3-1; 11 nucleotides align to TRBD2. CDR1 is LGHDT, CDR2 YNNKEL, per germline (reference sequence). The length of the CDR3 is 18 residues. With 0 bases clipped from V and 3 bases from J, the junction kept 10 bases outside the gene matches.

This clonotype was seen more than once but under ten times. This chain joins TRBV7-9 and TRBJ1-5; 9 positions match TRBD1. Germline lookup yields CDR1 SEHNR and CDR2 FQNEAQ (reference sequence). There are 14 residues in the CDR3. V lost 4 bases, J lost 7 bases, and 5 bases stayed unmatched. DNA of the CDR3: TGTGCCAGCAGCTACGACAGGGGGGGGCAGCCCCAGCATTTT. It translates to CASSYDRGGQPQHF.

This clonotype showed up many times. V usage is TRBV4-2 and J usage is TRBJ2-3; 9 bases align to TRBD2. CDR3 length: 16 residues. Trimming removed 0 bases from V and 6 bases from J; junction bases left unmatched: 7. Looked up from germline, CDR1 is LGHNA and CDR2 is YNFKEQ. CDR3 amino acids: CASSQDNPLAGDTQYF. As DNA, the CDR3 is TGTGCCAGCAGCCAAGATAACCCACTAGCGGGCGATACGCAGTATTTT.

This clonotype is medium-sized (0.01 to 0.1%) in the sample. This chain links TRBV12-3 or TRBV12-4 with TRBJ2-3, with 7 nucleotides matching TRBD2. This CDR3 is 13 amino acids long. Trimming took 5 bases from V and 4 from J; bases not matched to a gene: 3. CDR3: CASSSGAADTQYF. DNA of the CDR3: TGTGCCAGCAGTAGCGGGGCAGCAGATACGCAGTATTTT.

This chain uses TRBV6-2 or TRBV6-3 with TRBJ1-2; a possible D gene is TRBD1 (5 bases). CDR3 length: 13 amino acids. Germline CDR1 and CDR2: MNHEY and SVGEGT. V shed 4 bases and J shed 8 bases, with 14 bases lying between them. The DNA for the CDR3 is TGTGCCAGCAGTTTGCAGGGCCTCCTGGGCTACACCTTC. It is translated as CASSLQGLLGYTF.

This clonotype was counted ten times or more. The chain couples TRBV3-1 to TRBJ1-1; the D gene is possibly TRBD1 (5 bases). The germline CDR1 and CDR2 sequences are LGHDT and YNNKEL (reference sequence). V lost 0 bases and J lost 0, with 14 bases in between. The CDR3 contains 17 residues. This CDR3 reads CASSQDQGPNMNTEAFF. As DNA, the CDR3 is TGTGCCAGCAGCCAAGATCAGGGCCCTAACATGAACACTGAAGCTTTCTTT.

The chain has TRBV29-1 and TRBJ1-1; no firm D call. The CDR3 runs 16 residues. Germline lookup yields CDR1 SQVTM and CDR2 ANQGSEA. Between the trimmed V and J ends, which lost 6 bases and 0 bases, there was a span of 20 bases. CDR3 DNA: TGCAGCGTAAAAAACCACGTTACAACAATGAACACTGAAGCTTTCTTT. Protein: CSVKNHVTTMNTEAFF.

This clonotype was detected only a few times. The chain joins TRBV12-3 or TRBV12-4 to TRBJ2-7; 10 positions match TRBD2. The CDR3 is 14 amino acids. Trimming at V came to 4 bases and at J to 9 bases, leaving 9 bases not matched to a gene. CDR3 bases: TGTGCCAGCAGTTCTAGACTAGCGGGCTTTGGGCAGTACTTC. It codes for CASSSRLAGFGQYF.